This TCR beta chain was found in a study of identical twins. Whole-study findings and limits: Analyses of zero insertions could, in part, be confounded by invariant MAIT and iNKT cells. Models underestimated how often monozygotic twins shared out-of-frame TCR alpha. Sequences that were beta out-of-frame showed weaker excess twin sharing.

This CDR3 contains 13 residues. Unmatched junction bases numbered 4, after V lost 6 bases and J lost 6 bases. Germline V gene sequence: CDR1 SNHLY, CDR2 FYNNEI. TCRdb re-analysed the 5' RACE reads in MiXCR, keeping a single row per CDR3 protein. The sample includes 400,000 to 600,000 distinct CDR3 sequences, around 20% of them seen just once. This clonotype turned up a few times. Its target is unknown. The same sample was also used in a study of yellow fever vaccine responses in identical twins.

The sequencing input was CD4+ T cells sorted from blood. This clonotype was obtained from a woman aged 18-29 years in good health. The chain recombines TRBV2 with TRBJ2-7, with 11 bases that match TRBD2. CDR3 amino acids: CASRIAGGREQYF. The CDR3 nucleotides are TGTGCCAGCAGGATAGCGGGAGGGCGCGAGCAGTACTTC. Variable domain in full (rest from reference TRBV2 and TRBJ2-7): EPEVTQTPSHQVTQMGQEVILRCVPISNHLYFYWYRQILGQKVEFLVSFYNNEISEKSEIFDDQFSVERPDGSNFTLKIRSTKLEDSAMYFCASRIAGGREQYFGPGTRLTVT.